Sequencing of this T cell receptor (beta chain) was carried out in a study of cytomegalovirus exposure and HLA in healthy donors. Study outcomes and limitations: Common viral pathogens seemed to be connected with several of the most significant clusters, according to a later analysis. TCR association rates varied by HLA locus in a later analysis, with DRB1 highest and HLA-C lowest.

Primers for the PCR totalled 60 Vbeta and 13 Jbeta. The method was immunoSEQ multiplex PCR; TCRdb's version includes in-frame clones alone and lacks a portion of them. Of under 200,000 clones listed, around three quarters are singletons. With respect to this clone: Its antigen is still unknown.

The V gene's germline CDR1 is MNHNY and CDR2 SVGAGI (reference sequence). With V trimmed by 6 bases and J by 4 bases, 8 bases remained unmatched. The CDR3 is 14 residues long. The sequenced sample was PBMCs. The sequence came from a woman aged 50 to 60 in good health and CMV-seronegative. The V and J genes are TRBV6-6 and TRBJ1-2, with 7 bases identical to TRBD1. In DNA form, the CDR3 reads TGTGCCAGCAGAAACAGGGGAACGGGCTATGGCTACACCTTC. Translating gives CASRNRGTGYGYTF.